This entry lists 28 T cell receptor beta chains sequenced from one sample in a study of cytomegalovirus exposure and HLA in healthy donors. Clones were sequenced by immunoSEQ multiplex PCR, and TCRdb holds only the in-frame ones, with some missing. The profile shows some 140,000 clones, almost 85% of them singletons. The sequencing input was PBMCs. The receptors were gathered from a woman under 40 in good health and CMV-seronegative.

The V and J genes are TRBV9 and TRBJ2-7; 10 bases line up with TRBD1. Germline V CDR1 and CDR2: SGDLS, YYNGEE. The J segment lost 5 bases and the V segment lost 0 bases, leaving 11 bases of the junction unmatched. This CDR3 has 17 amino acids. This CDR3 reads CASSVGIDRDRGHEQYF. CDR3 in DNA: TGTGCCAGCAGCGTAGGAATAGACCGGGACAGGGGCCACGAGCAGTACTTC. Based on the CDR3 plus reference TRBV9 and TRBJ2-7, the full variable domain is DSGVTQTPKHLITATGQRVTLRCSPRSGDLSVYWYQQSLDQGLQFLIQYYNGEERAKGNILERFSAQQFPDLHSELNLSSLELGDSALYFCASSVGIDRDRGHEQYFGPGTRLTVT.

J is TRBJ2-7 and V is TRBV6-1; D not resolved. Trimming pared 8 bases from V and 0 bases from J, leaving 11 bases between. The length of the CDR3 is 13 residues. The germline gives CDR1 MNHNS, CDR2 SASEGT. The CDR3 DNA follows: TGTGCCAGCTTGAGTCACCTCTCCTACGAGCAGTACTTC. Encoded protein: CASLSHLSYEQYF.

This chain joins TRBV6-5 and TRBJ2-7, with a possible D match to TRBD2 (6 bases). CDR3 size: 14 residues. The V end was cut by 0 bases, the J end by 5 bases, with 11 bases between. Germline V gene lookup returns CDR1 MNHEY and CDR2 SVGAGI. The CDR3 protein is CASSYSGRVHEQYF. The CDR3 DNA follows: TGTGCCAGCAGTTACTCCGGGAGAGTACACGAGCAGTACTTC.

The V gene is TRBV4-1, the J gene TRBJ2-3; 8 bases are shared with TRBD2. The CDR3 is 17 residues long. V gave up 0 bases and J gave up 1 base; unmatched junction bases: 6. Germline V CDR1 and CDR2: MGHRA, YSYEKL. The CDR3 coding sequence is TGCGCCAGCAGCCAAGAATCGGGGCGGGGGGGCACAGATACGCAGTATTTT. This sequence encodes CASSQESGRGGTDTQYF.

This clone was recorded only once. This chain links TRBV19 with TRBJ1-4; TRBD1 matches 7 bases. This CDR3 has 14 residues. Germline V gene sequence: CDR1 LNHDA, CDR2 SQIVND (reference sequence). V lost 8 bases, J lost 4 bases, and 7 bases stayed unmatched. DNA for the CDR3: TGTGCCAGTCGTAACAGGGGCTTTAATGAAAAACTGTTTTTT. It codes for CASRNRGFNEKLFF.

The V and J genes are TRBV5-6 and TRBJ2-2; tentative D call: TRBD1 (6 bases). Trimming cost V 7 bases and J 0 bases, with 13 bases left between them. Germline-derived CDR1 and CDR2 are SGHDT and YYEEEE. The CDR3 length is 15 residues. The CDR3: CASGLGQTNTGELFF. CDR3 coding DNA: TGTGCCAGCGGGCTCGGACAGACGAACACCGGGGAGCTGTTTTTT.

The V call is TRBV30, the J call TRBJ1-1; D possibly corresponds to TRBD1 (6 bases). Germline CDR1 and CDR2: GTSNPN and SVGIG (reference sequence). Trimming cost V 2 bases and J 2 bases, with 12 bases left between them. This CDR3 is built from 14 residues. Written as DNA, the CDR3 is TGTGCCTGGAGTTTGTCAGGGGTAAACACTGAAGCTTTCTTT. Its protein is CAWSLSGVNTEAFF.

As regards this clone: The same CDR3 can be traced to other DNA sequences in this sample. This chain uses TRBV11-3 with TRBJ2-3, with 7 bases lining up with TRBD2. The CDR3 loop spans 14 amino acids. Germline CDR1 and CDR2: SGHNT and YENEEA. The V segment lost 3 bases and the J segment 0 bases; nucleotides outside the gene matches: 0. CDR3 bases: TGTGCCAGCAGCTTGACTAGCAGCACAGATACGCAGTATTTT. It translates to CASSLTSSTDTQYF.

J is TRBJ1-6 and V is TRBV4-1; TRBD1 matches at 7 bases. Germline trimming cut 2 bases from V and 10 bases from J; bases unmatched to any gene: 17. Looked up from germline, CDR1 is MGHRA and CDR2 is YSYEKL. CDR3 length: 18 residues. CDR3 DNA: TGCGCCAGCAGCCAAAAGAGGCTAGGACAGGCGAAATCGTCACCCCTCCACTTT. This encodes CASSQKRLGQAKSSPLHF.

CDR3 in DNA: TGTGCCAGCAGGAGCTCTGGAAACACCATATATTTT. Protein: CASRSSGNTIYF. This rearrangement joins TRBV6-5 to TRBJ1-3, with D unclear. Trimming removed 6 bases at V and 0 bases at J, with 3 bases between. The germline CDR1 and CDR2 sequences are MNHEY and SVGAGI. This CDR3 has 12 amino acids.

The chain combines TRBV7-6 with TRBJ2-5, with TRBD2 matching 12 bases. This CDR3 has 19 amino acids. J gave up 2 bases and V 5 bases, and 15 bases lay outside the gene matches. Germline lookup yields CDR1 SGHVS and CDR2 FNYEAQ. CDR3 sequence (DNA): TGTGCCAGCAGCCGAACTAGCGGGGGGACCTCCACCTTTCAAGAGACCCAGTACTTC. This codes for CASSRTSGGTSTFQETQYF.

The rearrangement links TRBV9 to TRBJ1-3, with TRBD1 identical over 9 bases. The CDR3 loop spans 15 amino acids. V trimming: 0 bases; J trimming: 7 bases; junction bases outside the gene matches: 5. Germline CDR1 SGDLS, CDR2 YYNGEE. The CDR3, as DNA: TGTGCCAGCAGCGTAGGGGGACAGGGCTGGAACACCATATATTTT. Protein sequence: CASSVGGQGWNTIYF.

The CDR3 sequence is CASSLSGERGQPQHF. The CDR3 DNA reads TGCGCCAGCAGCTTGTCCGGGGAGCGAGGTCAGCCCCAGCATTTT. V is TRBV5-1 and J is TRBJ1-5; no clear D gene. V was pared by 1 base and J by 6 bases, with 14 bases between. The CDR3 contains 15 residues. Germline CDR1 and CDR2: SGHRS and YFSETQ.

The chain has TRBV5-1 and TRBJ2-5; D might be TRBD2 (6 bases). Germline CDR1 reads SGHRS; CDR2 reads YFSETQ. The CDR3 spans 16 residues. Trimming removed 0 bases at V and 2 bases at J, with 14 bases between. DNA of the CDR3: TGCGCCAGCAGCTTGGTATGGGCCAGCGGGCAAGAGACCCAGTACTTC. This encodes CASSLVWASGQETQYF.

This clone was seen more than once but under ten times. This chain joins TRBV6-1 and TRBJ1-6; D is unclear. CDR3 length: 14 residues. V dropped 8 bases and J dropped 3 bases, with 11 bases sitting between them. Germline CDR1 is MNHNS and CDR2 is SASEGT. CDR3 bases: TGTGCCAGCGGGAGTTTGCACTATAATTCACCCCTCCACTTT. Encoded protein: CASGSLHYNSPLHF.

V gene TRBV4-2 combines with J gene TRBJ2-1, with TRBD2 matching over 14 bases. Germline V gives CDR1 LGHNA, CDR2 YNFKEQ. Trimming took 1 base from V and 8 from J; bases not matched to a gene: 10. The CDR3 length is 18 residues. CDR3 sequence reads: CASSQAQGGLAGAYEQFF. For the CDR3, the DNA is TGTGCCAGCAGCCAAGCCCAGGGGGGACTAGCGGGGGCGTATGAGCAGTTCTTC.

The chain joins TRBV7-8 to TRBJ2-1; D uncertain. Trimming stripped 5 bases from V and 3 bases from J, with 11 bases between. Germline V CDR1 and CDR2: SGHVS, FQNEAQ. The CDR3 totals 14 residues. The CDR3 protein is CASSPRSNYNEQFF. CDR3 coding DNA: TGTGCCAGCAGCCCCCGGTCGAACTACAATGAGCAGTTCTTC.

CDR3 in DNA: TGTGCCAGCAGCCCTAGCACAGATACGCAGTATTTT. Its protein product is CASSPSTDTQYF. The gene calls are TRBV7-3 and TRBJ2-3; D not certain. CDR1 SGHTA and CDR2 FQGTGA come from the germline V gene. Trimming left V 5 bases short and J 0 bases short, with 3 bases between. The CDR3 covers 12 residues.

The chain uses TRBV29-1 and TRBJ1-3; D uncertain. The CDR3 is made up of 13 amino acids. The germline V gene has CDR1 SQVTM and CDR2 ANQGSEA. V was pared by 4 bases and J by 0 bases, with 7 bases between. CDR3 nucleotide sequence: TGCAGCGTTGTACTGTTCTCTGGAAACACCATATATTTT. The encoded protein is CSVVLFSGNTIYF. The full variable domain, its missing parts supplied by reference TRBV29-1 and TRBJ1-3, is SAVISQKPSRDICQRGTSLTIQCQVDSQVTMMFWYRQQPGQSLTLIATANQGSEATYESGFVIDKFPISRPNLTFSTLTVSNMSPEDSSIYLCSVVLFSGNTIYFGEGSWLTVV.

In its sample, this clone was seen once. This chain connects TRBV6-5 to TRBJ1-2, with D perhaps matching TRBD1 (5 bases). CDR3 length equals 14 residues. Trimming took off 0 bases at V and 8 bases at J, with 13 bases between the two ends. CDR1 and CDR2 from the germline V gene are MNHEY and SVGAGI. The CDR3 sequence: CASSYSFRVGGYTF. The CDR3 DNA is TGTGCCAGCAGTTACTCCTTCAGGGTAGGAGGCTACACCTTC.

The CDR3 sequence: CAISEGQGNYGYTF. The CDR3 coding sequence is TGTGCCATCAGTGAGGGACAGGGGAACTATGGCTACACCTTC. The chain links TRBV10-3 to TRBJ1-2; 9 nucleotides line up with TRBD1. The V gene end was trimmed by 2 bases and the J gene end by 2 bases; junction bases not matched to a gene: 0. CDR3 length: 14 residues. From germline, CDR1 is ENHRY and CDR2 SYGVKD.

V usage is TRBV7-2 and J usage is TRBJ1-4; TRBD1 matches at 7 bases. Germline V gene data show CDR1 as SGHTA and CDR2 as FQGNSA. With V trimmed by 3 bases and J by 7 bases, 8 bases remained unmatched. This CDR3 region has 15 residues. CDR3 amino acids: CASSFQGVSGEKLFF. For the CDR3, the DNA is TGTGCCAGCAGCTTCCAGGGGGTATCAGGTGAAAAACTGTTTTTT.

The chain recombines TRBV9 with TRBJ2-1, with 7 bases aligning to TRBD1. V lost 4 bases to trimming and J lost 1 base; unmatched junction nucleotides: 2. Germline V gives CDR1 SGDLS, CDR2 YYNGEE. This CDR3 region has 14 residues. The CDR3 region is CASSKQGSYNEQFF. The CDR3 nucleotides are TGTGCCAGCAGCAAACAGGGGTCCTACAATGAGCAGTTCTTC. The full variable domain, with the rest looked up from reference TRBV9 and TRBJ2-1, is DSGVTQTPKHLITATGQRVTLRCSPRSGDLSVYWYQQSLDQGLQFLIQYYNGEERAKGNILERFSAQQFPDLHSELNLSSLELGDSALYFCASSKQGSYNEQFFGPGTRLTVL.

The chain employs TRBV12-5 and TRBJ1-1, with 7 positions matching TRBD1. Germline-derived CDR1 and CDR2 are LGHNT and FRNRAP. CDR3 length: 16 residues. J was trimmed by 0 bases and V by 6 bases; bases with no gene match: 10. The CDR3 bases are TGTGCTAGTGGCAAGAGGACAGGAGAGCTGAACACTGAAGCTTTCTTT. Translated: CASGKRTGELNTEAFF.

This chain uses TRBV5-4 with TRBJ1-1; TRBD1 agrees at 7 bases. The germline V gene has CDR1 SGHNT and CDR2 YYREEE (reference sequence). Germline trimming cut 4 bases from V and 6 bases from J; bases unmatched to any gene: 9. The CDR3 has 14 residues. The CDR3, as DNA: TGTGCCAGCAGCGGCGGGACAGTCAGAGCTGAAGCTTTCTTT. Its translation: CASSGGTVRAEAFF.

This rearrangement joins TRBV13 to TRBJ1-4; D ambiguous. This CDR3 spans 15 amino acids. Trimming cost V 4 bases and J 7 bases, with 16 bases left between them. Germline CDR1 reads PRHDT; CDR2 reads FYEKMQ (reference sequence). The CDR3 nucleotides are TGTGCCAGCAGCTCACTTACCGAGAGCGGTGAAAAACTGTTTTTT. Its translation is CASSSLTESGEKLFF.

The V gene is TRBV7-3, the J gene TRBJ1-3; 7 bases line up with TRBD1. CDR3 length: 16 amino acids. J was trimmed by 1 base and V by 5 bases; bases with no gene match: 8. From germline, CDR1 is SGHTA and CDR2 FQGTGA. The CDR3: CASSRIATGSGNTIYF. The CDR3 DNA sequence: TGTGCCAGCAGCCGAATTGCGACAGGGTCTGGAAACACCATATATTTT.

The rearrangement joins TRBV6-5 to TRBJ1-2; no clear D gene. Germline CDR1 and CDR2: MNHEY and SVGAGI. The CDR3 extends over 11 amino acids. Between the trimmed V and J ends, which lost 2 bases and 12 bases, there was a span of 10 bases. CDR3 region: CASSYRGLDTF. The CDR3 bases are TGTGCCAGCAGTTACCGCGGGTTGGACACCTTC.